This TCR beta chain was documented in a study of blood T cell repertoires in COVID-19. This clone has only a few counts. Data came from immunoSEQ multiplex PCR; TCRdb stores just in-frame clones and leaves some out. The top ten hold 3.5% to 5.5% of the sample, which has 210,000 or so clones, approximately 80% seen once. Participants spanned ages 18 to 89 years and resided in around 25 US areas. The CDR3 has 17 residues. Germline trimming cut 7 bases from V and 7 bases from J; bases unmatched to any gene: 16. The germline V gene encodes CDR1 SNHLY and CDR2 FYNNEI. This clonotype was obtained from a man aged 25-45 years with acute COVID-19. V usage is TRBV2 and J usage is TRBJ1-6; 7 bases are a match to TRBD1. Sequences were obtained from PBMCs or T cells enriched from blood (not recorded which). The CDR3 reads CASTADWLAGGNSPLHF. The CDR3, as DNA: TGTGCCAGCACCGCCGACTGGTTGGCAGGGGGGAATTCACCCCTCCACTTT. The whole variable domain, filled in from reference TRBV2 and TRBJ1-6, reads EPEVTQTPSHQVTQMGQEVILRCVPISNHLYFYWYRQILGQKVEFLVSFYNNEISEKSEIFDDQFSVERPDGSNFTLKIRSTKLEDSAMYFCASTADWLAGGNSPLHFGNGTRLTVT.